This paragraph reports one TCR beta chain. The sample is drawn from a study of T cell repertoires in cytomegalovirus infection. A single record per CDR3 protein comes from TCRdb applying MiXCR to the reads. The sample carries around 440,000 distinct CDR3 sequences, approximately 10% recorded once. V dropped 6 bases and J dropped 7 bases, with 10 bases sitting between them. This CDR3 contains 11 residues. Germline CDR1 is DFQATT and CDR2 is SNEGSKA (reference sequence). The sample taken for sequencing was PBMCs. The receptor comes from a human donor in good health (CMV status not recorded). Some clones in this sample may be carry-over from other donors' samples. This chain connects TRBV20-1 to TRBJ2-1; weak D call: TRBD1 (5 bases). CDR3 nucleotide sequence: TGCAGTGCGGAACAGGTTAATGAGCAGTTCTTC. Translated: CSAEQVNEQFF.